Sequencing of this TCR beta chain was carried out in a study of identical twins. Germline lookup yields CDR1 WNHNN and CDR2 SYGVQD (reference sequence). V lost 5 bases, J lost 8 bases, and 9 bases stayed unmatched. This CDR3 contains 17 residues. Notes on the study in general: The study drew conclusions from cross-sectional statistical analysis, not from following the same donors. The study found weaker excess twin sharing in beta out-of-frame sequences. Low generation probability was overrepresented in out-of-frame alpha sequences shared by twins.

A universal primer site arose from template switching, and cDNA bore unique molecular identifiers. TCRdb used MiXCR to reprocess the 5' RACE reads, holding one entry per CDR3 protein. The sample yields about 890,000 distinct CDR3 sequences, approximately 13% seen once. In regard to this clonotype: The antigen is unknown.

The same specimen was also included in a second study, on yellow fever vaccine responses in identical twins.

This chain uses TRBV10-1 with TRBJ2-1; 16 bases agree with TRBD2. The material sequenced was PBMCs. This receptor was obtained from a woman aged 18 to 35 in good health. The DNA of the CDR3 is TGCGCCAGCAGTCCGGCGGGACTAGCGGGAGGGTTGGATGAGCAGTTCTTC. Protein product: CASSPAGLAGGLDEQFF.